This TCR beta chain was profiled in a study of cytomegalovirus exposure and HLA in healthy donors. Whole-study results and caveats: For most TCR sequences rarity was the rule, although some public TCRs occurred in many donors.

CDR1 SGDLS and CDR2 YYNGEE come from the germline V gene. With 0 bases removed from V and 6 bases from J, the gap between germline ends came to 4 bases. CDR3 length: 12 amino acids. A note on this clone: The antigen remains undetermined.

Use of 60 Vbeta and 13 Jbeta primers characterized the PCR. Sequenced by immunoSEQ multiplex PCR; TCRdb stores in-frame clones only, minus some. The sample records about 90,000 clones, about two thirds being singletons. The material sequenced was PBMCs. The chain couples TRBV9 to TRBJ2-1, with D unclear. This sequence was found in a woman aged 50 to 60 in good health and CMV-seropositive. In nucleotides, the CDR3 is TGTGCCAGCAGCGTAGACGGCAATGAGCAGTTCTTC. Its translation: CASSVDGNEQFF.